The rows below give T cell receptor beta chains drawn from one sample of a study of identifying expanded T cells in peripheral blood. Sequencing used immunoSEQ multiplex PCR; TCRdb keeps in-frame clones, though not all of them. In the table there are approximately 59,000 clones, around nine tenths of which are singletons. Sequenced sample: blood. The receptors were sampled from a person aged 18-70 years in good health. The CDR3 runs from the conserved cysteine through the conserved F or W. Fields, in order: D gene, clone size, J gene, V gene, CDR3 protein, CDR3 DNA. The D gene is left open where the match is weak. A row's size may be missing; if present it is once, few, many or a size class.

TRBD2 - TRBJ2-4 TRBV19 CASSPRQGIAGKNIQYF TGTGCCAGTAGTCCCAGGCAGGGAATAGCGGGTAAAAACATTCAGTACTTC
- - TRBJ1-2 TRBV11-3 CASSLDIFYLIRF TGTGCCAGCAGCTTAGATATTTTCTATCTCATTCGCTTC
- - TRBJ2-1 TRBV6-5 CASSSSRGNEQFF TGTGCCAGCAGTTCCTCCAGGGGAAATGAGCAGTTCTTC
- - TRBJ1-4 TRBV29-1 CSVNIQGSEKLFF TGCAGCGTAAATATCCAGGGTTCTGAAAAACTGTTTTTT
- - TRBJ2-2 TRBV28 CASSLPYYRPNTGELFF TGTGCCAGCAGTTTACCCTATTACAGGCCGAACACCGGGGAGCTGTTTTTT
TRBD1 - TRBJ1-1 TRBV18 CASSPPDRDRAEAFF TGTGCCAGCTCACCACCCGATAGGGACAGGGCCGAAGCTTTCTTT
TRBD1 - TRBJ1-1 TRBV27 CASKYRGGEAFF TGTGCCAGCAAATACAGGGGTGGTGAAGCTTTCTTT
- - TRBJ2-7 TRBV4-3 CASSQEALTASEQYF TGCGCCAGCAGCCAAGAGGCCCTGACAGCTTCGGAGCAGTACTTC
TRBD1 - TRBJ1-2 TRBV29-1 CSADDRADGYTF TGCAGCGCCGACGACAGGGCTGATGGCTACACCTTC
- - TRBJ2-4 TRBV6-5 CASSYSRTSKNIQYF TGTGCCAGCAGTTACTCGAGAACTTCTAAAAACATTCAGTACTTC
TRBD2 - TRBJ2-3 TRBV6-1 CASTPSGLATDTQYF TGTGCCAGCACTCCCTCTGGACTAGCCACAGATACGCAGTATTTT
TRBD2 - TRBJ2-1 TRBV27 CASSLGLAGGSGNEQFF TGTGCCAGCAGTTTGGGGCTAGCGGGAGGGTCGGGCAATGAGCAGTTCTTC
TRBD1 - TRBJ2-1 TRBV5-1 CASSLVSGQGDNEQFF TGCGCCAGCAGCTTGGTGTCCGGACAGGGAGACAATGAGCAGTTCTTC
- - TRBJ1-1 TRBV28 CASRSGYTEAFF TGTGCCAGCAGGTCAGGTTACACTGAAGCTTTCTTT
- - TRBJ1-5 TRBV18 CASSEGLLGNQPQHF TGTGCCAGCTCTGAGGGACTCCTGGGCAATCAGCCCCAGCATTTT
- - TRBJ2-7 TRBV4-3 CASSQDTNRDGLSSYEQYF TGCGCCAGCAGCCAAGATACGAACAGGGACGGCCTCAGCTCCTACGAGCAGTACTTC
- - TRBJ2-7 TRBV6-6 CASSYSGTESYEQYF TGTGCCAGCAGTTACTCCGGGACGGAGTCCTACGAGCAGTACTTC
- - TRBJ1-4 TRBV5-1 CASSLEPPGFGEKLFF TGCGCCAGCAGCTTGGAACCCCCAGGGTTTGGTGAAAAACTGTTTTTT
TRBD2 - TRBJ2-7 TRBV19 CASSSRGGEDYEQYF TGTGCCAGTAGTTCCCGGGGGGGGGAAGACTACGAGCAGTACTTC
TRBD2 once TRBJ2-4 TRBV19 CASSITSGASKNIQYF TGTGCCAGTAGTATAACTAGCGGGGCGTCCAAAAACATTCAGTACTTC
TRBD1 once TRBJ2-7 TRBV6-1 CASSEERGPDF TGTGCCAGCAGTGAAGAAAGGGGGCCGGACTTC
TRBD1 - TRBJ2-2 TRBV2 CASQGAATGELFF TGTGCCAGCCAGGGGGCAGCAACCGGGGAGCTGTTTTTT
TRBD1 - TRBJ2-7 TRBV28 CASSFQGATYEQYF TGTGCCAGCAGTTTCCAGGGGGCCACCTACGAGCAGTACTTC
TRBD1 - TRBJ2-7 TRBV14 CASARDSSYEQYF TGTGCCAGCGCCCGGGACAGCTCCTACGAGCAGTACTTC
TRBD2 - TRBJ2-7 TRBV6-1 CARKREHRGEQYF TGTGCCAGGAAGCGGGAGCATCGGGGCGAGCAGTACTTC
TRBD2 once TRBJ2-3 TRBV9 CASRGGGIDTQYF TGTGCCAGCAGGGGCGGGGGGATAGATACGCAGTATTTT